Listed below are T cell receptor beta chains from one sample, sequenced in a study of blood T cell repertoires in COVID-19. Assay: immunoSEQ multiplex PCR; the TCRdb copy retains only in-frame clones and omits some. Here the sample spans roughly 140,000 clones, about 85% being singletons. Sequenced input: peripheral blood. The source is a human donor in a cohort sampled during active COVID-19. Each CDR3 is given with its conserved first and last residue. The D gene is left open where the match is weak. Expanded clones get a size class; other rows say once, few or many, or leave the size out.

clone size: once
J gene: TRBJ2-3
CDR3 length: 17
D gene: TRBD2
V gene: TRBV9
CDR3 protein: CASSPWGGGGRTDTQYF
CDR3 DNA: TGTGCCAGCAGCCCATGGGGTGGGGGGGGACGCACAGATACGCAGTATTTT

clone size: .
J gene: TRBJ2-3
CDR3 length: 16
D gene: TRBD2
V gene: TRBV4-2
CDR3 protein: CASSQSLAGGPDTQYF
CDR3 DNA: TGTGCCAGCAGCCAGTCACTAGCGGGGGGCCCAGATACGCAGTATTTT

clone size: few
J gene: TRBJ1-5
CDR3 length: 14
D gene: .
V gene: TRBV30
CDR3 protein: CAWSEGQLNQPQHF
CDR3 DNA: TGTGCCTGGAGTGAAGGACAGCTTAATCAGCCCCAGCATTTT

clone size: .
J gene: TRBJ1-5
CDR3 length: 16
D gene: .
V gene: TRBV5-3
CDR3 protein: CARSQSGVDSNQPQHF
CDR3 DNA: TGTGCCAGAAGCCAGTCGGGGGTAGATAGCAATCAGCCCCAGCATTTT

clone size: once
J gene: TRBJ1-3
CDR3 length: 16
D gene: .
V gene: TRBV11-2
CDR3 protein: CASSEQVLSSGNTIYF
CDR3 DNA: TGTGCCAGCAGCGAACAGGTTTTAAGCTCTGGAAACACCATATATTTT

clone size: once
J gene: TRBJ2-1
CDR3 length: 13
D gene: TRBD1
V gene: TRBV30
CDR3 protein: CAWSGTGNNEQFF
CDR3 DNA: TGTGCCTGGAGCGGGACAGGGAACAATGAGCAGTTCTTC

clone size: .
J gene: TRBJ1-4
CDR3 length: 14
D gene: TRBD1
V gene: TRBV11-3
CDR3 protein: CASSPGTENEKLFF
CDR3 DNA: TGTGCCAGCAGCCCCGGGACAGAGAATGAAAAACTGTTTTTT

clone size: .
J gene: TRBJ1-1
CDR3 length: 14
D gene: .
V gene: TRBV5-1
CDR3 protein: CASSLGGGVTEAFF
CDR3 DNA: TGCGCCAGCAGCTTGGGAGGGGGAGTCACTGAAGCTTTCTTT

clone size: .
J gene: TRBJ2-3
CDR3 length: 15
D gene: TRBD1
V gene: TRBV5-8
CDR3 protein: CTSSPTGANTDTQYF
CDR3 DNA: TGTACCAGCAGCCCCACAGGGGCTAACACAGATACGCAGTATTTT

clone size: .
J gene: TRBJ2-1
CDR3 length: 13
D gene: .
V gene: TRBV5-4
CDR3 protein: CASSFELYNEQFF
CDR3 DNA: TGTGCCAGCAGCTTCGAGCTGTACAATGAGCAGTTCTTC

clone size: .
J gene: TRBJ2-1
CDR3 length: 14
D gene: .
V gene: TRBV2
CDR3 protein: CASSEDSSYNEQFF
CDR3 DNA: TGTGCCAGCAGTGAAGACAGCTCCTACAATGAGCAGTTCTTC

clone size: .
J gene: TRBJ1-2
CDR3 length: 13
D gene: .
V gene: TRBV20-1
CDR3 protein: CSASSVIVDGYTF
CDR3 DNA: TGCAGTGCTAGTAGCGTTATTGTCGATGGCTACACCTTC

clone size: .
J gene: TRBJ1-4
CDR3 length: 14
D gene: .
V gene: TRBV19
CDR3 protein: CASRWGPLGEKLFF
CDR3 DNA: TGTGCCAGCCGCTGGGGCCCGCTTGGGGAAAAACTGTTTTTT

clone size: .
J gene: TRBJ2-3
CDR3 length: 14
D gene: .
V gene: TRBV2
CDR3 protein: CASSVAGAQDTQYF
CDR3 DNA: TGTGCCAGCAGTGTGGCGGGGGCCCAAGATACGCAGTATTTT

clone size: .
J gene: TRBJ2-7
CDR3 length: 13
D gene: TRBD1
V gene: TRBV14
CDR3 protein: CASTFTGGYEQYF
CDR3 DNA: TGTGCCAGCACTTTTACAGGGGGTTACGAGCAGTACTTC

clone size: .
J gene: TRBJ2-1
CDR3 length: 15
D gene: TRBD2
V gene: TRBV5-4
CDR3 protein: CASSRLAGGMDEQFF
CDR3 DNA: TGTGCCAGCAGCCGACTAGCGGGGGGGATGGATGAGCAGTTCTTC

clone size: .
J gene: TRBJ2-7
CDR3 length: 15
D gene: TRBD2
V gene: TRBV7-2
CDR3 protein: CASSTSSGASYEQYF
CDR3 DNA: TGTGCCAGCAGCACATCGAGCGGGGCCTCCTACGAGCAGTACTTC

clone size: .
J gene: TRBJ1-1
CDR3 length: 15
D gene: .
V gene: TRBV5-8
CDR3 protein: CASSLEGAGVPEAFF
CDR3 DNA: TGTGCCAGCAGCTTGGAAGGTGCAGGGGTCCCTGAAGCTTTCTTT

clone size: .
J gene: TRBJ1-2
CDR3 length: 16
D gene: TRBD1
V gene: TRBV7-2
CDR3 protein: CASSSRGPGGNFGYTF
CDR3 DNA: TGTGCCAGCAGCTCCCGGGGTCCAGGGGGTAACTTTGGCTACACCTTC

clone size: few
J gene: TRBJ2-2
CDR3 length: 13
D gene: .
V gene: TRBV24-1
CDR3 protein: CATSDTNTGELFF
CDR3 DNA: TGTGCCACCAGTGACACGAACACCGGGGAGCTGTTTTTT

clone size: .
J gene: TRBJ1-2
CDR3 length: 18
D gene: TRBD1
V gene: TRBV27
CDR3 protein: CASSRRGQGANTLKGYTF
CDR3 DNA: TGTGCCAGCAGCCGCAGGGGACAGGGGGCGAACACCCTAAAGGGCTACACCTTC

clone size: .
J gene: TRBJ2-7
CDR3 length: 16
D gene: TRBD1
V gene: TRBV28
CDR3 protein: CASSLPATGGTYEQYF
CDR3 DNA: TGTGCCAGCAGCCTCCCCGCGACAGGGGGAACCTACGAGCAGTACTTC

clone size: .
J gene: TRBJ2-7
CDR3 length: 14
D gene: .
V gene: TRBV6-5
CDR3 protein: CASRDRTTEYEQYF
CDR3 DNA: TGTGCCAGCAGGGATCGGACAACCGAGTACGAGCAGTACTTC

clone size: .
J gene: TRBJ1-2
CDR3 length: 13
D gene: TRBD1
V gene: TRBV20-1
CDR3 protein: CSASTGGDYGYTF
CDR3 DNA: TGCAGTGCCAGTACAGGGGGCGACTATGGCTACACCTTC

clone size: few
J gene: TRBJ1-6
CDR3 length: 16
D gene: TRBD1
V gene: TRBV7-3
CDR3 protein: CASSLTWTGDNSPLHF
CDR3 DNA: TGTGCCAGCAGCTTAACGTGGACAGGGGATAATTCACCCCTCCACTTT

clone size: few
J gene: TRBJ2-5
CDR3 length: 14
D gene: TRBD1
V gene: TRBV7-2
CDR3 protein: CASSLETGGETQYF
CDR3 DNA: TGTGCCAGCAGCTTAGAGACAGGGGGGGAGACCCAGTACTTC

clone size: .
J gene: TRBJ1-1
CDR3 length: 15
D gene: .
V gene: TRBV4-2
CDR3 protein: CASSQDLAENTEAFF
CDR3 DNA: TGTGCCAGCAGCCAAGATCTCGCAGAGAACACTGAAGCTTTCTTT

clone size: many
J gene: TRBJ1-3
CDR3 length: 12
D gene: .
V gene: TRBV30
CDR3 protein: CAWSPQGNTIYF
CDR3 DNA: TGTGCCTGGAGTCCCCAGGGTAACACCATATATTTT

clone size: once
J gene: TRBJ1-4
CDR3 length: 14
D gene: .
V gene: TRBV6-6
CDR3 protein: CATQRDTPNEKLFF
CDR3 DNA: TGTGCCACACAACGGGACACCCCTAATGAAAAACTGTTTTTT

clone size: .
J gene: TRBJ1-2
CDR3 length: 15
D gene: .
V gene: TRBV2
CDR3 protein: CASTSPRGRNYGYTF
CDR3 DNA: TGTGCCAGCACTTCCCCGCGGGGGAGAAACTATGGCTACACCTTC

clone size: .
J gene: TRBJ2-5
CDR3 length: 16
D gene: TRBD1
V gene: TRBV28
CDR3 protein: CASEPGTGGSSGTQYF
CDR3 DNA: TGTGCCAGCGAGCCCGGGACAGGGGGGTCAAGTGGGACCCAGTACTTC

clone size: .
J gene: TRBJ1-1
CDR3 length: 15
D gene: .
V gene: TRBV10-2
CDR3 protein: CASSESLLSSTEAFF
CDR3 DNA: TGCGCCAGCAGTGAGTCCCTGTTGTCGAGCACTGAAGCTTTCTTT

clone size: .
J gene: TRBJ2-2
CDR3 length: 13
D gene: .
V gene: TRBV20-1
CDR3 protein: CSASSRNTGELFF
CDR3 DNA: TGCAGTGCTAGTTCCAGGAACACCGGGGAGCTGTTTTTT

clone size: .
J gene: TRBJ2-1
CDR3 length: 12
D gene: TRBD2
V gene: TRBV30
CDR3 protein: CAWGRGGNEQFF
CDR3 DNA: TGTGCCTGGGGCCGGGGGGGGAATGAGCAGTTCTTC

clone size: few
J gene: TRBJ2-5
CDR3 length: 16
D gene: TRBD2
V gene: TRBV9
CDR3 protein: CASSVDNSGGPGTQYF
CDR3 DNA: TGTGCCAGCAGCGTAGATAATAGCGGGGGGCCCGGGACCCAGTACTTC

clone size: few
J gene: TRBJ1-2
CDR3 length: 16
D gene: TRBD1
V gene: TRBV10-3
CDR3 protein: CAISQDRGSPGYGYTF
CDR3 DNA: TGTGCCATCTCCCAGGACAGGGGTAGTCCCGGCTATGGCTACACCTTC

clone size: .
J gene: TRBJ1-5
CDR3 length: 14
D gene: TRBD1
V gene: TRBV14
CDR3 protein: CASSLGRDSQPQHF
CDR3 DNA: TGTGCCAGCAGCCTCGGGAGGGACAGTCAGCCCCAGCATTTT

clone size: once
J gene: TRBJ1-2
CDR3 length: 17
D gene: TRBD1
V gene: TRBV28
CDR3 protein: CASDRRGTGGAGYGYTF
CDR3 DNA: TGTGCCAGCGATCGGCGAGGGACAGGGGGCGCGGGCTATGGCTACACCTTC

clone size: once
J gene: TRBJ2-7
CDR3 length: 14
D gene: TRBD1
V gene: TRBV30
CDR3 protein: CAWSVDRGAYEQYF
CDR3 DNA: TGTGCCTGGAGTGTCGACAGGGGGGCCTACGAGCAGTACTTC

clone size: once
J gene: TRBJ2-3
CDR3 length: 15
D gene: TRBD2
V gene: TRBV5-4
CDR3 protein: CASSLGGRAADTQYF
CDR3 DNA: TGTGCCAGCAGCTTGGGGGGGAGGGCGGCAGATACGCAGTATTTT

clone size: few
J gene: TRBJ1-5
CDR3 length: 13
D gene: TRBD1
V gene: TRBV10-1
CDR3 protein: CATGQGDNQPQHF
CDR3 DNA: TGCGCCACCGGACAGGGGGACAATCAGCCCCAGCATTTT

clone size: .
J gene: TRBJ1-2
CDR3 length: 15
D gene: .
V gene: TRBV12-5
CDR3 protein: CASGPAGGTSYGYTF
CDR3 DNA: TGTGCTAGTGGTCCGGCGGGGGGGACGTCCTATGGCTACACCTTC

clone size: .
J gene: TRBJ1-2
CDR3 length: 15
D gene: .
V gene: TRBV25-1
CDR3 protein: CASSEGHRGSYGYTF
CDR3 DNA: TGTGCCAGCAGTGAAGGACATCGGGGGAGCTATGGCTACACCTTC